This T cell receptor beta chain was profiled in a study of T cells in Graves' hyperthyroidism and ophthalmopathy. Findings and caveats of the study: Model output signaled ophthalmopathy a median roughly 6 months ahead of onset. Most clonotypes that expanded in the thyroid above 0.001 also showed up in blood.

The PBMCs studied were ones that came from roughly 9.4 ml fresh peripheral blood. On this clonotype itself: Its target is unknown. A single base separates this from a much larger clone, so it may be a read error.

Researchers took RNA transcripts and amplified the TCR beta CDR3 regions from them. Primed by the HTBI set, a first-round RT-PCR was run on the TCR CDR3. TCRdb reprocessed the multiplex PCR reads with MiXCR, giving one entry per CDR3 protein. The sample includes more than 300,000 distinct CDR3 sequences, approximately 14% of them seen just once. The clonotype comes from a woman under 40 with Graves' ophthalmopathy. Specimen: blood.

CDR3 nucleotide sequence: TGTGCCAGCAGCTTAGAGGCAGGGTTCACCTACGAGCGGTACTTC. Protein: CASSLEAGFTYERYF. The chain joins TRBV11-3 to TRBJ2-7; maybe TRBD1 (5 bases). Germline CDR1 reads SGHNT; CDR2 reads YENEEA. CDR3 length equals 15 residues. Full variable domain (missing parts from reference TRBV11-3 and TRBJ2-7): EAGVVQSPRYKIIEKKQPVAFWCNPISGHNTLYWYLQNLGQGPELLIRYENEEAVDDSQLPKDRFSAERLKGVDSTLKIQPAELGDSAVYLCASSLEAGFTYERYFGPGTRLTVT.